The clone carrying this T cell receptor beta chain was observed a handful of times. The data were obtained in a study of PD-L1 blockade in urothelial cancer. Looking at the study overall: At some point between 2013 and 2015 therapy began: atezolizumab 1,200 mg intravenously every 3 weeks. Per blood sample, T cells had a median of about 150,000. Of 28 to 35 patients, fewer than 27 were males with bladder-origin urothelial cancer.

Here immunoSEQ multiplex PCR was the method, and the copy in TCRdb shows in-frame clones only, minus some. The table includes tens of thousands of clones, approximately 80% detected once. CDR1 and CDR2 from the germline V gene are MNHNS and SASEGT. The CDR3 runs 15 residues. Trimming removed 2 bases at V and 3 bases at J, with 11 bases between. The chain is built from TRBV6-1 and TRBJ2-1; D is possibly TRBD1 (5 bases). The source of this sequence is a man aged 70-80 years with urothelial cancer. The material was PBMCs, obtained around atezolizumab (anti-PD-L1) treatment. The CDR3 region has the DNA TGTGCCAGCAGTGAAAGGGGATCAGACTACAATGAGCAGTTCTTC. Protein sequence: CASSERGSDYNEQFF.